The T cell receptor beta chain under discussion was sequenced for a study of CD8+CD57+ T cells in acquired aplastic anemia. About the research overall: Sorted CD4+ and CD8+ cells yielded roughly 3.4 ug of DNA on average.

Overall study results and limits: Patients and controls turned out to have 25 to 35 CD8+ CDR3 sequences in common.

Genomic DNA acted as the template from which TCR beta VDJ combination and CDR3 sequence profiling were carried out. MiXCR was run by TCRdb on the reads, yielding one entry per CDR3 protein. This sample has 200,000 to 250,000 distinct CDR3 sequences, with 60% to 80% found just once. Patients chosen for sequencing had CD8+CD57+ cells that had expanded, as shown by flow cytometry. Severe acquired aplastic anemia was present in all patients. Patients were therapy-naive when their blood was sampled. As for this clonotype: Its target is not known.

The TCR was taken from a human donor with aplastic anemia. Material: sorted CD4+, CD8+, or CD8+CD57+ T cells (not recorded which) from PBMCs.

The CDR3 nucleotides are TGTGCCAGCAGTGCGGCGGGAGGGATTGGAGAGACCCAGTACTTC. The encoded protein is CASSAAGGIGETQYF. V usage is TRBV2 and J usage is TRBJ2-5; 9 positions match TRBD2. This CDR3 region has 15 residues. The trim removed 4 bases at V and 4 bases at J, leaving 7 bases unmatched. Germline loops: CDR1 SNHLY, CDR2 FYNNEI. The complete variable domain, with remaining parts taken from reference TRBV2 and TRBJ2-5, reads EPEVTQTPSHQVTQMGQEVILRCVPISNHLYFYWYRQILGQKVEFLVSFYNNEISEKSEIFDDQFSVERPDGSNFTLKIRSTKLEDSAMYFCASSAAGGIGETQYFGPGTRLLVL.